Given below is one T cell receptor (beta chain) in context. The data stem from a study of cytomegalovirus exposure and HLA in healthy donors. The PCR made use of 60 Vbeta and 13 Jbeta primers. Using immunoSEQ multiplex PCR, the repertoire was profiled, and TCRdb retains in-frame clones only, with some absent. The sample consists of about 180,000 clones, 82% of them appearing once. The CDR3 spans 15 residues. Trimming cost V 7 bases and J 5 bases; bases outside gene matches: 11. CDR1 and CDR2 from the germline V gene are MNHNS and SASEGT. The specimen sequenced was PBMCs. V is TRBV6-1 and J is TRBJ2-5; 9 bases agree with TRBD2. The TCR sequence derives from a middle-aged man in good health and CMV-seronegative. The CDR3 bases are TGTGCCAGCACCCCGGGGGGGGCGGGAGGGGAGACCCAGTACTTC. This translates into CASTPGGAGGETQYF.